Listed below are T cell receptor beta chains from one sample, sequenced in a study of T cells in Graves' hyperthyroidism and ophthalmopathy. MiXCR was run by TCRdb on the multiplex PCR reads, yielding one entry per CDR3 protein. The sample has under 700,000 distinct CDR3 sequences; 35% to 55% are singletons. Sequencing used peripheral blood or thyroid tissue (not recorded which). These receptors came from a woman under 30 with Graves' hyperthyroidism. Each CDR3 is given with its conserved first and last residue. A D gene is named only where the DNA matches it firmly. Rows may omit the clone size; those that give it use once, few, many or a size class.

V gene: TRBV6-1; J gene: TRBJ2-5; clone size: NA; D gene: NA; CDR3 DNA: TGTGCCAGCAGGGAACCAGCGGGCCTAACCTACGAGACCCAGTACTTC; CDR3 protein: CASREPAGLTYETQYF
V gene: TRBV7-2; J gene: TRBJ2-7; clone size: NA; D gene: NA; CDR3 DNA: TGTGCCAGCACCTCACAAGTTCAATCCTACGAGCAGTACTTC; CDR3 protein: CASTSQVQSYEQYF
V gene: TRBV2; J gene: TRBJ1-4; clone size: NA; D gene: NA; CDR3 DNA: TGTGCCAGCATTTGGGGGGCGGCTAATGAAAAACTGTTTTTT; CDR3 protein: CASIWGAANEKLFF
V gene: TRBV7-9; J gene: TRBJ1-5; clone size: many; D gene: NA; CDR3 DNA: TGTGCCAGCAGCTTAGAACAGGCGAACCCCCAGCATTTT; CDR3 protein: CASSLEQANPQHF
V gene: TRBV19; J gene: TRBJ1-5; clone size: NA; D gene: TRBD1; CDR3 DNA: TGTGCCAGTAGTCTCACAGGGGGCGCGTCTCAGCCCCAGCATTTT; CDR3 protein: CASSLTGGASQPQHF
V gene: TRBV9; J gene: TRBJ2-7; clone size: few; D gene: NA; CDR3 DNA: TGTGCCAGCAGCGACTACAGGGACAACGACGAGCAGTACTTC; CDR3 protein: CASSDYRDNDEQYF
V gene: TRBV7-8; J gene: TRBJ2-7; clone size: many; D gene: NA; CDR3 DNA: TGTGCCAGCAGCTTACCGGCAAACTACGAGCAGTACTTC; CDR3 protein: CASSLPANYEQYF
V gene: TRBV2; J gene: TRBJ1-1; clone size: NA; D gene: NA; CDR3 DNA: TGTGCCAGCAGGGGGGCCGGAGCTTTCTTT; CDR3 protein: CASRGAGAFF
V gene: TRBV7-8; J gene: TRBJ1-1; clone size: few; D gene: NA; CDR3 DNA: TGTGCCAGCAGCTTGGGGGCCGAAGGTCTTGAAGCTTTCTTT; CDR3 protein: CASSLGAEGLEAFF
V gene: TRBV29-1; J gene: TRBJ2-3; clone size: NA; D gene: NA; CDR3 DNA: TGCAGCGTTGAAGAACGGCAGGAGACCACAGATACGCAGTATTTT; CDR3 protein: CSVEERQETTDTQYF
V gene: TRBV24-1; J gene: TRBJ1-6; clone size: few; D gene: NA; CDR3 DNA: TGTGCCACCAGTGACATTTGGGATAATTCACCCCTCCACTTT; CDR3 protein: CATSDIWDNSPLHF
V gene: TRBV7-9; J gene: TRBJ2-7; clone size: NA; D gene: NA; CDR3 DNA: TGTGCCAGCAGCCAAGTAGCTCCTCCCTACGAGCAGTACTTC; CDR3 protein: CASSQVAPPYEQYF
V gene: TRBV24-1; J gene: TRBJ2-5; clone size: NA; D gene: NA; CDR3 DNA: TGTGCCACCAGTGATTTGCGGGGTGCCGGAGAGACCCAGTACTTC; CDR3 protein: CATSDLRGAGETQYF
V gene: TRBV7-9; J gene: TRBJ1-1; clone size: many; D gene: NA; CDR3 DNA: TGTGCCACCCGAAGGGGGAACACTGAAGCTTTCTTT; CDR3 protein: CATRRGNTEAFF
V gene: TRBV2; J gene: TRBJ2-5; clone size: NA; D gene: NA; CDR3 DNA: TGTGCCAGCAGTTTGGGGACACGGAAGACCCAGTACTTC; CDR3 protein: CASSLGTRKTQYF
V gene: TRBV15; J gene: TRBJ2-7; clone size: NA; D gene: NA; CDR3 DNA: TGTGCCACCAGCAGAGACAGGGGTGGGGCCTACGAGCAGTACTTC; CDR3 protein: CATSRDRGGAYEQYF
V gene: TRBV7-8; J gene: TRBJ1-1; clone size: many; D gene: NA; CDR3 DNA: TGTGCCAGCAGCTTACTCACGAGGACTGAAGCTTTCTTT; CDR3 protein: CASSLLTRTEAFF
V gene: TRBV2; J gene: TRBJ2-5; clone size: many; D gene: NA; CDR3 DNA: TGTGCCAGCAGCCTCTTGGAGGGCCCAGAGACCCAGTACTTC; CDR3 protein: CASSLLEGPETQYF
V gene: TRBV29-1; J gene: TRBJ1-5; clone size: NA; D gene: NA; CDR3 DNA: TGCAGCTTGGAAGGGGTGGGCAATCAGCCCCAGCATTTT; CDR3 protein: CSLEGVGNQPQHF
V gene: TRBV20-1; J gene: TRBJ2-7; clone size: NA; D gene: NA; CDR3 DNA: TGCAGTGCTTTGGACATCCCCTACGAGCAGTACTTC; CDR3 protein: CSALDIPYEQYF
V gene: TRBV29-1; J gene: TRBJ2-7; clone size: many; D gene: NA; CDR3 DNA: TGCAGCGTGGGGGGCACAGGGGCCTACGAGCAGTACTTC; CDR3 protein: CSVGGTGAYEQYF
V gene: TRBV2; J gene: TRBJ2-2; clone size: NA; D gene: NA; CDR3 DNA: TGTGCCAGCAGTGTGAGGCAGGCGACCGGGGAGCTGTTTTTT; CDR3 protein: CASSVRQATGELFF
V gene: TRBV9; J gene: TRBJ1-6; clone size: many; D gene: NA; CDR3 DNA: TGTGCCAGCAGCGTAAAGGTCGACTCACCCCTCCACTTT; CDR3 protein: CASSVKVDSPLHF
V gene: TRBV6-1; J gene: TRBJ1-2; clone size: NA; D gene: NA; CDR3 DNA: TGTGCCAGCAGTGAAGCGCTTCTGGGGTACTACTATGGCTACACCTTC; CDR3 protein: CASSEALLGYYYGYTF
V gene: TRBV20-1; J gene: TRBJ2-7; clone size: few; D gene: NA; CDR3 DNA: TGCAGTGCTAGAGGCGGGACACCCTACGAGCAGTACTTC; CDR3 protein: CSARGGTPYEQYF
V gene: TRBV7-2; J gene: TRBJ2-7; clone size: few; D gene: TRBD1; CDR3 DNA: TGTGCCAGCAGCCCCCCAGGACAGGGGATTATCTACGAGCAGTACTTC; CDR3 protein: CASSPPGQGIIYEQYF
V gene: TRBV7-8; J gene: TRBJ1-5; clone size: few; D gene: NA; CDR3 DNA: TGTGCCAGCAGCTTAGGGCAGGAAGATCAGCCCCAGCATTTT; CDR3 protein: CASSLGQEDQPQHF
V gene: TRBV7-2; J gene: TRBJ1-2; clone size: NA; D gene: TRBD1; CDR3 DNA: TGCGCCAGCAGCTTAGGAGACAGGGAATATGACTATGGCTACACCTTC; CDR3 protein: CASSLGDREYDYGYTF